One and the same sample provided the 20 T cell receptor beta chains below, sequenced in a study of blood T cell repertoires in COVID-19. The assay was immunoSEQ multiplex PCR, and TCRdb's table has in-frame clones only and misses some. The sample shows about 350,000 clones, more than 85% of them seen only once. Sequencing used PBMCs or T cells enriched from blood (not recorded which). All receptors derive from a woman aged 30 to 39 who had recovered from COVID-19.

This clone was observed a handful of times. The V call is TRBV7-2, the J call TRBJ2-4; the match to TRBD1 covers 8 bases. Per the germline V gene, CDR1 is SGHTA and CDR2 is FQGNSA. The CDR3 contains 13 residues. Germline trimming cut 4 bases from V and 9 bases from J; bases unmatched to any gene: 5. This chain's CDR3 is CASSSRQGSIQYF. The CDR3 coding sequence is TGTGCCAGCAGCTCCCGACAGGGGAGCATTCAGTACTTC.

The V and J genes are TRBV3-1 (or the pseudogene TRBV3-2) and TRBJ1-4; TRBD1 matches at 9 bases. The J segment lost 8 bases and the V segment lost 4 bases, leaving 2 bases of the junction unmatched. Germline V gene lookup returns CDR1 LGHDT and CDR2 YNNKEL (reference sequence). This CDR3 region has 13 residues. As DNA, the CDR3 is TGTGCCAGCAGCCGGGACAGGGTCGAAAAACTGTTTTTT. Its translation is CASSRDRVEKLFF.

This rearrangement joins TRBV10-3 to TRBJ2-1; 10 nucleotides agree with TRBD2. This CDR3 contains 16 residues. The J segment lost 6 bases and the V segment lost 3 bases, leaving 8 bases of the junction unmatched. Germline lookup yields CDR1 ENHRY and CDR2 SYGVKD. The CDR3 spells CAISDQSGRAINEQFF. CDR3 sequence (DNA): TGTGCCATCAGTGACCAGAGCGGGAGGGCTATCAATGAGCAGTTCTTC.

This sequence joins TRBV28 and TRBJ2-7; D is unresolved. Germline-derived CDR1 and CDR2 are MDHEN and SYDVKM. This CDR3 contains 12 residues. V lost 6 bases, J lost 6 bases, and 12 bases lay in between. As DNA, the CDR3 is TGTGCCAGCAGGGAGAGCCTGGGCGAGCAGTACTTC. Translation gives CASRESLGEQYF.

V is TRBV5-5 and J is TRBJ1-6, with 7 nucleotides matching TRBD1. There are 15 residues in the CDR3. Germline CDR1 reads SGHKS; CDR2 reads YYEKEE (reference sequence). Trimming at V came to 4 bases and at J to 7 bases, leaving 8 bases not matched to a gene. The CDR3 region has the DNA TGTGCCAGCAGCCGCGGACAGGCCAGGAATTCACCCCTCCACTTT. Amino acids: CASSRGQARNSPLHF.

This clone turned up a few times. J is TRBJ2-7 and V is TRBV6-5; tentatively, D is TRBD2 (5 bases). Trimming stripped 10 bases from V and 7 bases from J, with 17 bases between. The CDR3 is 12 amino acids. Germline CDR1 reads MNHEY; CDR2 reads SVGAGI. The CDR3 DNA is TGTGCCACGGGGATCCTTTGGAGAGAGCAGTACTTC. This sequence encodes CATGILWREQYF.

V gene TRBV13 combines with J gene TRBJ2-1, with 12 bases that match TRBD2. In germline, CDR1 is PRHDT, CDR2 FYEKMQ (reference sequence). V was clipped by 5 bases and J by 5 bases; unmatched bases: 4. There are 15 residues in the CDR3. The CDR3 is CASSPLAGGHNEQFF. CDR3 nucleotide sequence: TGTGCCAGCAGCCCGCTAGCGGGGGGGCACAATGAGCAGTTCTTC.

V usage is TRBV27 and J usage is TRBJ2-7; no firm D call. Germline V gene lookup returns CDR1 MNHEY and CDR2 SMNVEV (reference sequence). The germline V and J ends were trimmed by 6 bases and 0 bases, with 6 bases remaining between them. The CDR3 is 12 residues long. This CDR3 is CASSSYSYEQYF. CDR3 sequence (DNA): TGTGCCAGCAGCTCCTACTCCTACGAGCAGTACTTC.

This clone was seen only once. V is TRBV6-5 and J is TRBJ1-3; 7 bases match TRBD1. Per germline, CDR1 MNHEY and CDR2 SVGAGI. The CDR3 spans 15 residues. V was pared by 6 bases and J by 4 bases, with 9 bases of the junction left unmatched. CDR3 bases: TGTGCCAGCAGGGAGGGACAGAGCCTCGGAAACACCATATATTTT. It yields the protein CASREGQSLGNTIYF.

This rearrangement joins TRBV28 to TRBJ2-7; 10 bases fit TRBD1. V shed 6 bases and J 3 bases; nucleotides not matched to a gene: 8. Germline V gene data show CDR1 as MDHEN and CDR2 as SYDVKM. This CDR3 is 15 amino acids long. The CDR3 DNA reads TGTGCCAGCAGGCCGGGGGGGGACAGGGGCTACGAGCAGTACTTC. This translates into CASRPGGDRGYEQYF.

The V gene is TRBV10-3, the J gene TRBJ2-1, with 8 bases matching TRBD2. Germline V gene data show CDR1 as ENHRY and CDR2 as SYGVKD. V shed 2 bases and J 12 bases; nucleotides not matched to a gene: 12. CDR3 length equals 15 residues. The CDR3 DNA reads TGTGCCATCAGTGAGGGGCTAAGCGGGGGCCGCCCGCAGTTCTTC. It codes for CAISEGLSGGRPQFF.

V and J are TRBV9 and TRBJ1-6, with TRBD1 identical over 9 bases. The J segment lost 8 bases and the V segment lost 4 bases, leaving 7 bases of the junction unmatched. Germline V CDR1 and CDR2: SGDLS, YYNGEE. This CDR3 has 15 amino acids. The DNA of the CDR3 is TGTGCCAGCAGCCCACAGGGGGCGGGTGATTCACCCCTCCACTTT. It encodes CASSPQGAGDSPLHF. Full variable domain (remainder filled in from reference TRBV9 and TRBJ1-6): DSGVTQTPKHLITATGQRVTLRCSPRSGDLSVYWYQQSLDQGLQFLIQYYNGEERAKGNILERFSAQQFPDLHSELNLSSLELGDSALYFCASSPQGAGDSPLHFGNGTRLTVT.

This clone was seen once. The rearrangement links TRBV28 to TRBJ2-2; perhaps TRBD1 as D (6 bases). This CDR3 is 14 amino acids long. Trimming removed 5 bases from V and 6 bases from J, with 13 bases in between. Germline assignment: CDR1 MDHEN and CDR2 SYDVKM. The DNA for the CDR3 is TGTGCCAGCAGTGACCAGGGGTTCGCCGGGGAGCTGTTTTTT. Translation: CASSDQGFAGELFF.

Here the CDR3 DNA reads TGTGCCAGCAGTGAACGGACAGGGGCCTACAATGAGCAGTTCTTC. This translates into CASSERTGAYNEQFF. The chain carries TRBV25-1 and TRBJ2-1; 9 bases match TRBD1. Germline CDR1 reads MGHDK; CDR2 reads SYGVNS. V gave up 2 bases and J gave up 2 bases; unmatched junction bases: 1. There are 15 residues in the CDR3.

This chain joins TRBV6-5 and TRBJ2-1; tentatively, D is TRBD1 (5 bases). Between the trimmed V and J ends, which lost 0 bases and 5 bases, there was a span of 14 bases. CDR1 MNHEY and CDR2 SVGAGI come from the germline V gene. The CDR3 is made up of 16 amino acids. In nucleotides, the CDR3 is TGTGCCAGCAGTTACTCAGATTACCAGGGAAACAATGAGCAGTTCTTC. It yields the protein CASSYSDYQGNNEQFF.

The rearrangement links TRBV4-1 to TRBJ1-2; 11 bases map to TRBD1. Germline CDR1 is MGHRA and CDR2 is YSYEKL. The ends lost 2 bases at V and 1 base at J; junction bases unmatched: 3. The CDR3 runs to 16 residues. The CDR3 reads CASSQPGTGGNYGYTF. The CDR3, as DNA: TGCGCCAGCAGCCAACCCGGGACAGGGGGTAACTATGGCTACACCTTC.

V and J are TRBV3-1 (or the pseudogene TRBV3-2) and TRBJ1-3; D possibly corresponds to TRBD1 (5 bases). The germline CDR1 and CDR2 sequences are LGHDT and YNNKEL (reference sequence). This CDR3 contains 17 residues. The V gene lost 0 bases and the J gene lost 2 bases, with 14 bases spanning the gap. CDR3 residues: CASSQDPGGNPGNTIYF. Written as DNA, the CDR3 is TGTGCCAGCAGCCAAGATCCGGGGGGGAACCCTGGAAACACCATATATTTT.

This clone was detected only once. This chain joins TRBV14 and TRBJ1-2; 8 bases are a match to TRBD1. J was trimmed by 6 bases and V by 0 bases; bases with no gene match: 9. This CDR3 region has 16 residues. Germline V gene sequence: CDR1 SGHDN, CDR2 FVKESK. Written as DNA, the CDR3 is TGTGCCAGCAGCCAAGATCTTTCTCGGACAGGGCATGGCTACACCTTC. Protein: CASSQDLSRTGHGYTF.

The genes are TRBV28 and TRBJ1-3, with a weak D call TRBD1 (6 bases). Germline V lookup: CDR1 MDHEN, CDR2 SYDVKM. The CDR3 is 15 residues long. With 5 bases removed from V and 1 base from J, the gap between germline ends came to 12 bases. The CDR3 DNA reads as TGTGCCAGCAGTGCAAACAGGGTATCTGGAAACACCATATATTTT. Translation: CASSANRVSGNTIYF.

The CDR3 protein is CAWSRGGTTDTQYF. CDR3 nucleotides: TGTGCCTGGAGTAGGGGGGGCACGACAGATACGCAGTATTTT. The chain has TRBV30 and TRBJ2-3; D may be TRBD2 (7 bases). This CDR3 is built from 14 residues. The germline V gene has CDR1 GTSNPN and CDR2 SVGIG (reference sequence). V was pared by 2 bases and J by 3 bases, with 12 bases between.